A single sample is the source of the 27 T cell receptor beta chains below, sequenced in a study of T cell responses to AZD1222 COVID-19 vaccine. TCRdb's table, derived via immunoSEQ multiplex PCR, lists solely in-frame clones and lacks some. In the table there are about 120,000 clones, 70% to 90% of which are singletons. Sequencing was performed on peripheral blood, taken on day 0 of AZD1222 vaccination. These receptors were collected from an adult in good health.

This chain's CDR3 is CASRAGFGYTF. The CDR3 region has the DNA TGTGCCAGCAGGGCAGGGTTTGGCTACACCTTC. The genes are TRBV7-9 and TRBJ1-2, with D possibly being TRBD1 (5 bases). V was cut by 6 bases and J by 7 bases, with 9 bases left in between. CDR3 length equals 11 residues. Germline CDR1 reads SEHNR; CDR2 reads FQNEAQ (reference sequence).

The chain combines TRBV7-9 with TRBJ1-6; D may be TRBD1 (6 bases). CDR1 and CDR2 (germline): SEHNR, FQNEAQ (reference sequence). The CDR3 has 14 residues. V lost 2 bases and J 7 bases, leaving 9 bases between the germline ends. CDR3 DNA sequence: TGTGCCAGCAGCTTAAAGGGGGACAATTCACCCCTCCACTTT. Its protein is CASSLKGDNSPLHF.

This chain connects TRBV28 to TRBJ2-5; 7 bases map to TRBD1. CDR1 and CDR2 from the germline V gene are MDHEN and SYDVKM. The CDR3 spans 18 residues. Trimming took 4 bases from V and 1 from J; bases not matched to a gene: 15. The CDR3 bases are TGTGCCAGCAGTTCTAATGCGCCCCCGACAGGGCCCCAAGAGACCCAGTACTTC. Translating gives CASSSNAPPTGPQETQYF.

The chain carries TRBV5-4 and TRBJ1-1; the match to TRBD1 covers 10 bases. The V segment lost 4 bases and the J segment 5 bases; nucleotides outside the gene matches: 5. This CDR3 comprises 14 residues. Per the germline V gene, CDR1 is SGHNT and CDR2 is YYREEE (reference sequence). CDR3 amino acids: CASSQGQGDTEAFF. The DNA of the CDR3 is TGTGCCAGCAGCCAAGGACAGGGGGATACTGAAGCTTTCTTT. The full variable domain, in which reference TRBV5-4 and TRBJ1-1 provide the parts outside the CDR3, is ETGVTQSPTHLIKTRGQQVTLRCSSQSGHNTVSWYQQALGQGPQFIFQYYREEENGRGNFPPRFSGLQFPNYSSELNVNALELDDSALYLCASSQGQGDTEAFFGQGTRLTVV.

About this clone: Within the sample, other DNA sequences also encode this same CDR3. The chain has TRBV6-5 and TRBJ1-1, with D perhaps matching TRBD1 (5 bases). From germline, CDR1 is MNHEY and CDR2 SVGAGI. The CDR3 consists of 13 residues. V lost 5 bases and J lost 0, with 7 bases in between. CDR3 sequence: CASSRGLNTEAFF. The CDR3 DNA reads as TGTGCCAGCAGTCGGGGGTTGAACACTGAAGCTTTCTTT.

V is TRBV28 and J is TRBJ1-5; D remains ambiguous. V dropped 4 bases and J dropped 4 bases, with 14 bases sitting between them. The CDR3 totals 15 residues. CDR1 MDHEN and CDR2 SYDVKM come from the germline V gene. The CDR3 DNA is TGTGCCAGCAGTTCGACTGCGAAGGGAAATCAGCCCCAGCATTTT. This sequence encodes CASSSTAKGNQPQHF.

This chain links TRBV7-8 with TRBJ2-1; D is perhaps TRBD2 (5 bases). The V gene lost 4 bases and the J gene lost 9 bases, with 19 bases spanning the gap. Germline V gives CDR1 SGHVS, CDR2 FQNEAQ. This CDR3 spans 15 amino acids. The CDR3 loop reads CASSYNLGNPSEQFF. The CDR3 nucleotides are TGTGCCAGCAGCTATAACCTCGGGAATCCCTCTGAGCAGTTCTTC.

The chain has TRBV3-1 (or the pseudogene TRBV3-2) and TRBJ2-7; 9 bases agree with TRBD2. Germline V lookup: CDR1 LGHDT, CDR2 YNNKEL (reference sequence). The CDR3 has 18 residues. V shed 0 bases and J 4 bases; nucleotides not matched to a gene: 13. The CDR3 loop reads CASSQDQRGALKDYEQYF. CDR3 coding DNA: TGTGCCAGCAGCCAAGATCAGCGGGGGGCCCTAAAAGATTACGAGCAGTACTTC.

The genes are TRBV4-3 and TRBJ1-2; 10 bases match TRBD1. V dropped 0 bases and J dropped 7; count of bases not matched to a gene: 11. There are 17 residues in the CDR3. Germline V CDR1 and CDR2: LGHNA, YSLEER. The CDR3 here is CASSQDLVTGGGVGYTF. The CDR3 bases are TGCGCCAGCAGCCAAGATCTAGTGACAGGGGGCGGGGTTGGCTACACCTTC.

V is TRBV29-1 and J is TRBJ1-1; 8 bases line up with TRBD1. Unmatched junction bases numbered 4, after V lost 3 bases and J lost 4 bases. This CDR3 contains 13 residues. Germline V gene lookup returns CDR1 SQVTM and CDR2 ANQGSEA. The CDR3 bases are TGCAGCGTTGAGAAACAGGGGGGCACTGAAGCTTTCTTT. The encoded protein is CSVEKQGGTEAFF.

This clone showed up just a few times. This chain uses TRBV2 with TRBJ1-5, with D possibly TRBD1 on 5 matching bases. Trimming removed 6 bases from V and 2 bases from J, with 17 bases in between. This CDR3 region has 16 residues. The germline CDR1 and CDR2 sequences are SNHLY and FYNNEI. CDR3 DNA sequence: TGTGCCAGCAGAGTGAGCGGGACCTTCGGCAATCAGCCCCAGCATTTT. Translation gives CASRVSGTFGNQPQHF.

The rearrangement uses TRBV4-2 and TRBJ2-3; D gene uncertain. Per the germline V gene, CDR1 is LGHNA and CDR2 is YNFKEQ. CDR3 length: 13 residues. Trimming stripped 3 bases from V and 2 bases from J, with 6 bases between. CDR3 sequence reads: CASSQLTTDTQYF. Here the CDR3 DNA reads TGTGCCAGCAGCCAGTTAACCACAGATACGCAGTATTTT.

The table lists this clone with a few counts. This rearrangement joins TRBV19 to TRBJ2-5; D might be TRBD2 (6 bases). V lost 6 bases, J lost 0 bases, and 14 bases lay in between. Germline CDR1 and CDR2: LNHDA and SQIVND (reference sequence). The CDR3 is 15 amino acids. The CDR3 bases are TGTGCCAGTAGCCGGGAGACAGAGAACCAAGAGACCCAGTACTTC. This gives the protein CASSRETENQETQYF.

This clone was counted a single time. This chain connects TRBV11-2 to TRBJ2-1; 7 bases are shared with TRBD2. V lost 1 base and J lost 7; bases outside the gene matches: 7. There are 15 residues in the CDR3. From germline, CDR1 is SGHAT and CDR2 FQNNGV. The chain's CDR3 is CASSLAVTSRNEQFF. The DNA of the CDR3 is TGTGCCAGCAGCTTAGCTGTGACTAGCAGGAATGAGCAGTTCTTC.

The V call is TRBV27, the J call TRBJ1-1, with D perhaps TRBD1 (5 bases). This CDR3 region has 14 residues. The V and J ends lost 3 bases and 4 bases respectively, with 12 bases between them. Germline lookup yields CDR1 MNHEY and CDR2 SMNVEV (reference sequence). Here the CDR3 reads CASSFFGRGTEAFF. The DNA for the CDR3 is TGTGCCAGCAGTTTCTTCGGTAGGGGCACTGAAGCTTTCTTT.

This sequence joins TRBV19 and TRBJ1-4; 7 positions match TRBD1. This CDR3 spans 16 amino acids. Germline lookup yields CDR1 LNHDA and CDR2 SQIVND (reference sequence). Germline trimming cut 4 bases from V and 6 bases from J; bases unmatched to any gene: 11. The CDR3 sequence is CASSSLRRGLYEKLFF. CDR3 bases: TGTGCCAGTAGTAGCCTACGAAGGGGGCTTTATGAAAAACTGTTTTTT.

The CDR3 sequence is CATSESDRNNEKLFF. DNA of the CDR3: TGTGCCACCAGTGAGTCGGACAGAAATAATGAAAAACTGTTTTTT. The V gene is TRBV24-1, the J gene TRBJ1-4; D may be TRBD1 (6 bases). The CDR3 runs to 15 residues. V lost 4 bases and J 4 bases, leaving 12 bases between the germline ends. Per germline, CDR1 KGHDR and CDR2 SFDVKD.

This sequence joins TRBV6-5 and TRBJ2-1; a weak D match, TRBD1 (6 bases). CDR3 length: 15 amino acids. Germline CDR1 MNHEY, CDR2 SVGAGI. V lost 0 bases and J 6 bases, leaving 12 bases between the germline ends. Here the CDR3 reads CASSYSPTGTNEQFF. CDR3 nucleotide sequence: TGTGCCAGCAGTTACTCCCCTACAGGGACCAATGAGCAGTTCTTC.

The CDR3 bases are TGTGCCAGCAGCCAAGAAGGGGCGGAGACCCAGTACTTC. It translates to CASSQEGAETQYF. V is TRBV3-1 (or the pseudogene TRBV3-2) and J is TRBJ2-5; possibly TRBD1 for D (5 bases). Per the germline V gene, CDR1 is LGHDT and CDR2 is YNNKEL (reference sequence). V shed 0 bases and J shed 5 bases, with 7 bases lying between them. The CDR3 runs to 13 residues.

J is TRBJ1-2 and V is TRBV3-1 (or the pseudogene TRBV3-2), with unresolved D. The germline gives CDR1 LGHDT, CDR2 YNNKEL (reference sequence). This CDR3 has 14 amino acids. Deletions cut 1 base from V and 7 bases from J, with 13 bases between. The CDR3 sequence is CASSQGGDLLGYTF. CDR3 DNA sequence: TGTGCCAGCAGCCAAGGCGGAGACCTTCTTGGCTACACCTTC.

J is TRBJ1-2 and V is TRBV4-2; D is ambiguous. In germline, CDR1 is LGHNA, CDR2 YNFKEQ. V lost 1 base to trimming and J lost 4 bases, with 16 bases between them. The CDR3 spans 16 residues. CDR3 sequence (DNA): TGTGCCAGCAGCCAAGCCCGGACTCCGGTGATCTATGGCTACACCTTC. Encoded protein: CASSQARTPVIYGYTF.

This chain links TRBV6-6 with TRBJ2-5; D tentatively reads TRBD1 or TRBD2 (5 bases each). From germline, CDR1 is MNHNY and CDR2 SVGAGI (reference sequence). Between the trimmed V and J ends, which lost 8 bases and 0 bases, there was a span of 16 bases. CDR3 length equals 15 residues. CDR3: CASGIGTTYQETQYF. The CDR3 coding sequence is TGTGCCAGCGGGATCGGGACCACGTACCAAGAGACCCAGTACTTC.

The chain has TRBV9 and TRBJ2-3, with 12 bases aligning to TRBD2. The length of the CDR3 is 16 residues. Germline values: CDR1 SGDLS, CDR2 YYNGEE. V dropped 2 bases and J dropped 5; count of bases not matched to a gene: 6. CDR3 residues: CASSVATSGGQDTQYF. As DNA, the CDR3 is TGTGCCAGCAGCGTGGCGACTAGCGGGGGCCAAGATACGCAGTATTTT.

The chain has TRBV7-2 and TRBJ2-1; TRBD2 aligns across 9 bases. Germline V lookup: CDR1 SGHTA, CDR2 FQGNSA. Trimming removed 5 bases from V and 6 bases from J; junction bases left unmatched: 8. CDR3 size: 15 residues. This chain's CDR3 is CASSPAGGGANEQFF. The DNA of the CDR3 is TGTGCCAGCAGCCCGGCTGGCGGGGGGGCCAATGAGCAGTTCTTC.

A few counts support this clone. This chain connects TRBV11-2 to TRBJ1-2; a possible D gene is TRBD1 (6 bases). From germline, CDR1 is SGHAT and CDR2 FQNNGV. Between the trimmed V and J ends, which lost 3 bases and 4 bases, there was a span of 9 bases. CDR3 length: 13 residues. The CDR3 DNA is TGTGCCAGCAGCTTGGGACACCTCTATGGCTACACCTTC. Translating gives CASSLGHLYGYTF.

The chain has TRBV10-2 and TRBJ1-2; unclear D gene. Germline V gene lookup returns CDR1 WSHSY and CDR2 SAAADI. The CDR3 is 15 residues long. Trimming removed 0 bases from V and 6 bases from J, with 14 bases in between. The CDR3 is CASSESITRVNGYTF. Here the CDR3 DNA reads TGCGCCAGCAGTGAGTCGATAACGAGGGTAAATGGCTACACCTTC.

The rearrangement joins TRBV2 to TRBJ2-7; D is undetermined. The CDR3 is 15 residues long. The germline gives CDR1 SNHLY, CDR2 FYNNEI. Trimming stripped 4 bases from V and 0 bases from J, with 13 bases between. The CDR3 region is CASSAVRSGSYEQYF. The CDR3 nucleotides read TGTGCCAGCAGTGCGGTTCGGTCGGGCTCCTACGAGCAGTACTTC.